The subject of this entry is one TCR beta chain. Assay used: immunoSEQ multiplex PCR; TCRdb lists only in-frame clones, some missing. The table records some 220,000 clones, about 94% of them present only once. The CDR3 runs 16 residues. Per germline, CDR1 SGHAT and CDR2 FQNNGV. Trimming removed 1 base from V and 6 bases from J; junction bases left unmatched: 4. The data belong to a study of control samples from healthy donors and cancer patients. The receptor's source is a man aged 50 to 59 in good health. The chain recombines TRBV11-2 with TRBJ1-6; 9 nucleotides match TRBD1. Sequencing was performed on blood. The CDR3 region is CASSLGGQGGNSPLHF. The CDR3 bases are TGTGCCAGCAGCTTAGGGGGACAGGGTGGTAATTCACCCCTCCACTTT.